This TCR beta chain was profiled in a study of T cell repertoires in cytomegalovirus infection (dated 2019 in TCRdb). Background for the entire study: Alongside well-studied HLA-B-restricted epitopes, the peptide stimulations were aimed at recently identified HLA-C-restricted CMV epitopes, whose presentation resists viral immunomodulation. Donor HLA type was relevant to the analysis, because carriage of CMV infection together with the matching HLA type was indicated by public TCR beta signatures.

The sequencing machine was an Illumina HiSeq 1500. TCRdb trimmed the raw reads at Q25, called clones with MiXCR and kept productive beta chains. All rows with the same CDR3 protein become a single entry with the most common DNA and genes. The sample table shows roughly 800,000 distinct CDR3 sequences, and approximately 32% are seen once. Roughly 14% of the sample belongs to the ten largest clones. Points on this clonotype: Its cognate antigen has yet to be identified. No base qualities exist here, and no much larger clone lies one base off it.

Between the V and J ends, shortened by 0 bases and 1 base respectively, the junction contains 12 bases. The germline V gene specifies ENHRY as CDR1 and SYGVKD as CDR2. CDR3 length: 16 amino acids, cysteine to phenylalanine. The CDR3 DNA has 48 bases and is translated from base 1. Results the study describes overall, beyond this receptor: In both this cohort and an independent roughly 330-donor cohort, the cumulative frequency of public TCR beta family members distinguished carriers of CMV infection plus the relevant HLA type. In the ex vivo response, HLA-C-restricted CMV-specific TCR beta clonotypes were dominant, and in two of eight donors the single most frequent clonotype came from this HLA-C-restricted group.

The treatment or condition label, as the study defines it: in vitro stimulation with specific CMV peptide epitopes to enrich CMV-specific T cells. The chain employs TRBV10-3 and TRBJ2-5; TRBD1 is possibly the D segment (6 matching bases). Here the sequenced sample was cultured CD8+ T cells from PBMCs, taken from culture after CMV antigen stimulation. This receptor was identified in a human donor in good health (CMV status not recorded). Some clones in this sample may be carry-over from other donors' samples. The DNA sequence follows: TGTGCCATCAGTGAGTCGTGGGGGCGCCTCCAAGAGACCCAGTACTTC. This sequence encodes CAISESWGRLQETQYF.